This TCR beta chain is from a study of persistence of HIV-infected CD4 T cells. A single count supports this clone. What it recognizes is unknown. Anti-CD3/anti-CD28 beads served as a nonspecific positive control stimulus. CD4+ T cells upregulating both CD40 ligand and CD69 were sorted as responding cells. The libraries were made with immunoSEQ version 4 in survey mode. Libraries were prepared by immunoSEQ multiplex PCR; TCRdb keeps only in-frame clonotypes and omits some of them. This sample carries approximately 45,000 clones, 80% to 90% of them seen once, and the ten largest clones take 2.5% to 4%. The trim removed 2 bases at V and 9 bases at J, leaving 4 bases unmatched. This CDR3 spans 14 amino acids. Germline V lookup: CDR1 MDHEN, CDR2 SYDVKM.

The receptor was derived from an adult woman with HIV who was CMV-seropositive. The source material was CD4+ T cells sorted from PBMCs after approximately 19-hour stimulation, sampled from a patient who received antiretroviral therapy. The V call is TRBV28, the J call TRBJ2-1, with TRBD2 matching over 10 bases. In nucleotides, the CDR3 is TGTGCCAGCAGTTTACTAGCGGGAGCAAGTGAGCAGTTCTTC. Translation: CASSLLAGASEQFF.